The rows below give T cell receptor beta chains drawn from one sample of a study of T cells in tuberculosis. TCRdb's copy holds only in-frame clones and misses some; the assay was immunoSEQ multiplex PCR. Of roughly 34,000 clones detected, roughly 87% appear once; the ten largest clones hold about 5.2%. This specimen consisted of PBMCs, obtained at tuberculosis diagnosis. The source of these receptors is an adult with tuberculosis. The CDR3 runs from the conserved cysteine through the conserved F or W. The D gene is left open where the match is weak. Size tells how often a clone was seen (once, few, many) or the class of an expanded clone, and some rows leave it out.

CASSEARLGGRANVLTF	TGTGCCAGCAGTGAGGCCCGACTAGGAGGGAGGGCCAACGTCCTGACTTTC	-	TRBV6-1	TRBJ2-6	-
CASSLRGGETQYF	TGTGCCAGCAGCTTACGGGGTGGAGAGACCCAGTACTTC	-	TRBV11-2	TRBJ2-5	-
CASSLMGTYTDTQYF	TGTGCCAGCAGCTTAATGGGGACTTACACAGATACGCAGTATTTT	-	TRBV7-3	TRBJ2-3	-
CASSQETTGLNTEAFF	TGTGCCAGCAGCCAGGAGACGACAGGATTAAACACTGAAGCTTTCTTT	-	TRBV4-2	TRBJ1-1	-
CASSPLKGQRGVSYEQYF	TGTGCCAGCAGCCCGCTTAAGGGGCAGCGGGGGGTCTCCTACGAGCAGTACTTC	TRBD2	TRBV11-2	TRBJ2-7	-
CASSLSRGQGKFF	TGTGCCAGCAGTCTCTCTAGGGGACAGGGGAAGTTCTTC	TRBD1	TRBV2	TRBJ2-1	-
CASSFGVGKVSPLHF	TGTGCCAGCAGTTTCGGGGTAGGCAAGGTATCACCCCTCCACTTT	-	TRBV28	TRBJ1-6	-
CASSPLAGVYNEQFF	TGCGCCAGCAGCCCGTTAGCGGGAGTCTACAATGAGCAGTTCTTC	TRBD2	TRBV4-1	TRBJ2-1	-
CASSVEPAGRKETQYF	TGTGCCAGCAGCGTAGAGCCGGCAGGAAGGAAAGAGACCCAGTACTTC	-	TRBV9	TRBJ2-5	-
CASGFSVLLNEQYF	TGTGCTAGTGGTTTTTCGGTTCTTTTAAACGAGCAGTACTTC	-	TRBV12-5	TRBJ2-7	-
CASSPGLSPDTQYF	TGTGCCAGCTCACCGGGACTTTCACCCGATACGCAGTATTTT	-	TRBV18	TRBJ2-3	-
CASSPNTF	TGTGCCAGCAGCCCAAACACCTTC	-	TRBV9	TRBJ1-2	-
CARPKTGRLMNTEAFF	TGTGCCAGACCCAAGACAGGGCGCTTAATGAACACTGAAGCTTTCTTT	TRBD1	TRBV4-2	TRBJ1-1	once
CASSLVGQGVDEQYF	TGTGCCAGCAGCTTAGTCGGCCAGGGCGTCGACGAGCAGTACTTC	-	TRBV7-2	TRBJ2-7	-
CASSLAGTGGKSYGYTF	TGTGCCAGCAGTTTAGCCGGGACAGGGGGCAAGAGCTATGGCTACACCTTC	TRBD1	TRBV27	TRBJ1-2	-
CASSVASNSGGPNEQYF	TGTGCCAGCAGCGTAGCTTCCAATAGCGGGGGCCCGAACGAGCAGTACTTC	TRBD2	TRBV9	TRBJ2-7	-
CASSLDQGSEAFF	TGCGCCAGCAGCTTGGACCAGGGGAGTGAGGCTTTCTTT	-	TRBV5-1	TRBJ1-1	-
CASSQVRGLATDTQYF	TGCGCCAGCAGCCAAGTAAGGGGACTAGCCACAGATACGCAGTATTTT	TRBD2	TRBV4-3	TRBJ2-3	-
CAWSPEREYTDTQYF	TGTGCCTGGAGTCCTGAGCGGGAGTACACAGATACGCAGTATTTT	TRBD2	TRBV30	TRBJ2-3	-
CASRGGTFTYGYTF	TGTGCCAGCAGGGGAGGGACATTCACTTATGGCTACACCTTC	-	TRBV6-6	TRBJ1-2	-
CASSSQYTQYF	TGTGCCAGCAGCTCACAGTATACGCAGTATTTT	-	TRBV7-9	TRBJ2-3	-
CASSRDSANYGYTF	TGTGCCAGCTCCCGGGACAGTGCTAACTATGGCTACACCTTC	TRBD1	TRBV2	TRBJ1-2	-
CASSPFGQGSTTEAFF	TGTGCCAGCTCACCCTTCGGACAGGGGTCGACCACTGAAGCTTTCTTT	TRBD1	TRBV18	TRBJ1-1	few
CASSVVDEGLAQRTGELFF	TGTGCCAGCAGCGTAGTAGATGAGGGACTAGCCCAGCGGACCGGGGAGCTGTTTTTT	TRBD2	TRBV9	TRBJ2-2	-
CASIGLQGQAFF	TGTGCCAGTATCGGGCTACAGGGGCAAGCTTTCTTT	TRBD1	TRBV19	TRBJ1-1	-
CASSLLFSHGGTGELFF	TGTGCCAGCAGCTTACTTTTTAGTCACGGGGGCACCGGGGAGCTGTTTTTT	-	TRBV7-9	TRBJ2-2	-
CAVGLVIGEQFF	TGTGCCGTTGGACTAGTCATTGGCGAGCAGTTCTTC	TRBD2	TRBV10-3	TRBJ2-1	-
CASSEEGGVGGYGYTF	TGTGCCAGCAGTGAAGAAGGCGGCGTGGGGGGGTATGGCTACACCTTC	-	TRBV6-1	TRBJ1-2	-
CASSTDRASNQPQHF	TGTGCCAGTAGTACGGACAGGGCGAGCAATCAGCCCCAGCATTTT	TRBD1	TRBV19	TRBJ1-5	-
CASSAAGTRGHEQFF	TGCGCCAGCAGTGCCGCCGGGACTAGGGGCCATGAGCAGTTCTTC	TRBD2	TRBV10-1	TRBJ2-1	-
CASSPRGTGAYEQYF	TGTGCCAGCAGCCCGAGGGGGACAGGGGCCTACGAGCAGTACTTC	TRBD1	TRBV7-8	TRBJ2-7	-
CASSYGVRGELYGYTF	TGTGCCAGCAGTTACGGTGTCAGGGGTGAACTCTATGGCTACACCTTC	-	TRBV6-5	TRBJ1-2	once
CASSPLQQQPQHF	TGTGCCAGCAGTCCATTACAGCAGCAGCCCCAGCATTTT	-	TRBV27	TRBJ1-5	once
CASSPTGGEAFF	TGTGCCAGCAGTCCGACAGGGGGCGAGGCTTTCTTT	TRBD1	TRBV6-1	TRBJ1-1	-
CASRPAGVHEQYF	TGTGCCAGCAGGCCAGCGGGAGTACACGAGCAGTACTTC	TRBD2	TRBV7-2	TRBJ2-7	-
CASSLQGNDEQFF	TGTGCCAGCAGTTTACAGGGAAATGATGAGCAGTTCTTC	-	TRBV6-5	TRBJ2-1	-
CASSASFGGYEQYF	TGTGCCAGCAGCGCATCATTCGGGGGTTACGAGCAGTACTTC	-	TRBV4-2	TRBJ2-7	-
CASSLQGSHTGELFF	TGTGCCAGCAGCTTACAGGGTTCACACACCGGGGAGCTGTTTTTT	-	TRBV7-2	TRBJ2-2	-
CASSLRTLDQPQHF	TGTGCCAGCAGTCTCCGGACACTGGATCAGCCCCAGCATTTT	-	TRBV6-1	TRBJ1-5	-
CASSQDYLAAGRETGANVLTF	TGCGCCAGCAGCCAAGATTATTTGGCCGCGGGAAGGGAGACTGGGGCCAACGTCCTGACTTTC	-	TRBV4-3	TRBJ2-6	few
CASSPTPSSYNEQFF	TGTGCCAGCAGCCCTACTCCGAGCTCCTACAATGAGCAGTTCTTC	-	TRBV5-4	TRBJ2-1	-
CASSLGGGGAYEQYF	TGTGCCAGCAGCCTTGGGGGCGGGGGGGCATACGAGCAGTACTTC	TRBD2	TRBV27	TRBJ2-7	-
CASSLDRGGGEQFF	TGTGCCAGCAGCTTAGACCGGGGGGGCGGTGAGCAGTTCTTC	TRBD2	TRBV7-2	TRBJ2-1	-
CASTQRAGLYGYTF	TGTGCCAGCACCCAGAGAGCAGGGCTCTATGGCTACACCTTC	-	TRBV7-9	TRBJ1-2	once
CASSPGLAGATDTQYF	TGTGCCAGCAGCCCCGGACTAGCGGGAGCCACAGATACGCAGTATTTT	TRBD2	TRBV5-4	TRBJ2-3	-
CASSLAGASGEGTQYF	TGTGCCAGCAGCTTGGCCGGGGCCAGCGGGGAAGGGACCCAGTACTTC	TRBD2	TRBV5-4	TRBJ2-5	-
CASKVGLAGAGANVLTF	TGTGCTAGCAAGGTCGGACTAGCGGGAGCGGGGGCCAACGTCCTGACTTTC	TRBD2	TRBV12-5	TRBJ2-6	-
CASSSPNRGLGRTQYF	TGTGCCAGCAGCAGCCCGAACAGGGGCCTGGGTCGGACCCAGTACTTC	TRBD1	TRBV5-6	TRBJ2-5	-
CASSASGRNTGELFF	TGTGCCAGCAGCGCTAGCGGGAGGAACACCGGGGAGCTGTTTTTT	TRBD2	TRBV9	TRBJ2-2	-
CASSWGTGASYEQYF	TGTGCCAGCAGTTGGGGGACAGGGGCCTCCTACGAGCAGTACTTC	TRBD1	TRBV5-5	TRBJ2-7	-
CASSQDVRTSGKTGELFF	TGCGCCAGCAGCCAAGACGTTAGGACTAGCGGGAAAACCGGGGAGCTGTTTTTT	TRBD2	TRBV4-1	TRBJ2-2	-
CASSLNRGSSQPQHF	TGTGCCAGTAGCCTAAACCGAGGCAGCAGCCAGCCCCAGCATTTT	-	TRBV19	TRBJ1-5	-
CASSQLGTHTGELFF	TGCGCCAGCAGCCAACTCGGGACACACACCGGGGAGCTGTTTTTT	-	TRBV4-1	TRBJ2-2	-
CASSQGPGATYEQYF	TGCGCCAGCAGCCAAGGTCCAGGGGCAACCTACGAGCAGTACTTC	-	TRBV4-1	TRBJ2-7	-
CASSARADTEAFF	TGTGCCAGCAGTGCCAGGGCGGACACTGAAGCTTTCTTT	-	TRBV6-5	TRBJ1-1	-